This entry is about one T cell receptor (beta chain). Its antigen has not been determined. No clone much larger than this one lies a single base away; base qualities are absent. These data are taken from a study of technical replicates of blood from a handful of donors (dated by TCRdb to between 2016 and 2019). Library creation used the immunoSEQ multiplex PCR assay. TCRdb provides this immuneACCESS table in a form limited to in-frame rearrangements. Some clones are lacking; in checked studies, under half of them reflect an unresolved V gene, and why the rest are absent is not known. Counted in this sample were 75,000 to 95,000 clones; almost 97% of them appeared once. The ten largest clonotypes hold 0.36% of the sample. The germline V gene gives CDR1 as SQVTM and CDR2 as ANQGSEA. The CDR3 covers 14 residues, taking in both the cysteine and the phenylalanine. Left in the record is the CDR3 DNA by itself, 42 bases read in frame from the first base. Cut back by 0 bases and 1 base, the V and J ends lie 9 bases apart.

Sequenced: T cells isolated from PBMCs. This TCR derives from a human donor in good health. This chain is built from TRBV29-1 and TRBJ1-2; matching of 6 bases hints at TRBD1 as the D gene. The DNA is as follows: TGCAGCGTTGAAGAAAGGACAGATAACTATGGCTACACCTTC. Its translation reads: CSVEERTDNYGYTF.